Sequencing of this T cell receptor (beta chain) was carried out in a study of cytomegalovirus exposure and HLA in healthy donors. About the research overall: The 95 to 150 validation repertoires used the same platform as the 550 to 750 first-cohort repertoires, a later analysis reported.

Separate from the 666-subject first cohort, the 120-subject validation cohort was the one that the donors belonged to. This CDR3 is 15 amino acids long. V shed 5 bases, J shed 4 bases, and the junction held 6 bases outside the gene matches. CDR1 and CDR2 (germline): SGHVS, FQNEAQ. Clones were read by immunoSEQ multiplex PCR, and TCRdb kept only the in-frame ones, dropping some. Of about 69,000 clones listed, over 90% are singletons. The sequencing input was PBMCs. This rearrangement joins TRBV7-8 to TRBJ1-2; 11 positions match TRBD1. This TCR came from a woman in her late teens or twenties in good health and CMV-seronegative. This CDR3 reads CASSPAGQGGYGYTF. The CDR3, as DNA: TGTGCCAGCAGCCCCGCGGGACAGGGGGGCTATGGCTACACCTTC.